These T cell receptor beta chains were read from a single sample in a study of blood T cell repertoires in COVID-19. The repertoire was sequenced with immunoSEQ multiplex PCR; TCRdb's copy has only in-frame clones and lacks some. The sample contains about 170,000 clones, around 87% of which appear only once. Sample: peripheral blood. These receptors all come from a woman over 75 in a cohort sampled during active or convalescent COVID-19. Both conserved end residues are part of each CDR3. Fields, in order: D gene, clone size, J gene, V gene, CDR3 DNA, CDR3 protein. A D gene is named only where the DNA matches it firmly. The size entry is marked missing in some rows and otherwise reads once, few, many or a size class.

TRBD2	-	TRBJ2-1	TRBV10-1	TGCGCCAGCAGTGAAGGGACTAGCGGGAGTAATGAGCAGTTCTTC	CASSEGTSGSNEQFF
-	-	TRBJ1-4	TRBV5-4	TGTGCCAGCAGCTCACCCGGGGGGATGACTGAAAAACTGTTTTTT	CASSSPGGMTEKLFF
TRBD2	-	TRBJ2-5	TRBV19	TGTGCCAGTAGCCCTAGCGGGGGGCGGGAGACCCAGTACTTC	CASSPSGGRETQYF
TRBD1	-	TRBJ2-1	TRBV7-2	TGTGCCAGCAGCCCTACCTCGGGACAGACCAATGAGCAGTTCTTC	CASSPTSGQTNEQFF
TRBD1	-	TRBJ1-1	TRBV6-5	TGTGCCAATCGACAGGGTACGAACACTGAAGCTTTCTTT	CANRQGTNTEAFF
-	-	TRBJ2-1	TRBV11-2	TGTGCCAGCAGCTTAGTTATGGGCGAGCAGTTCTTC	CASSLVMGEQFF
-	-	TRBJ1-5	TRBV2	TGTGCCAGCAGTGAAGCAGGGGTTAACAATCAGCCCCAGCATTTT	CASSEAGVNNQPQHF
TRBD1	-	TRBJ1-2	TRBV6-5	TGTGCCAGCAGTCTACCCTCAGGGGGAGGCTACACCTTC	CASSLPSGGGYTF
-	-	TRBJ1-1	TRBV10-1	TGCGCCAGCAGTGACCTGCCGGCGGGGACTGAAGCTTTCTTT	CASSDLPAGTEAFF
-	-	TRBJ1-2	TRBV4-3	TGCGCCAGCAGCCAAATTGGGAGGCGATCTTTCTATGGCTACACCTTC	CASSQIGRRSFYGYTF
TRBD1	-	TRBJ1-1	TRBV5-1	TGCGCCAGCAGCCTAGCATCCGACAGGGTGAGGACTGAAGCTTTCTTT	CASSLASDRVRTEAFF
TRBD2	-	TRBJ2-3	TRBV27	TGTGCCAGCAGCACCGGGACTAGCGGCACAGATACGCAGTATTTT	CASSTGTSGTDTQYF
-	-	TRBJ2-7	TRBV7-9	TGTGCCAGCACAGGGGTTGGCGAGCAGTACTTC	CASTGVGEQYF
-	-	TRBJ1-2	TRBV28	TGTGCCAGCAGTTTGGGTAGGGGAACCTATGGCTACACCTTC	CASSLGRGTYGYTF
-	-	TRBJ2-1	TRBV19	TGTGCCAGTAGTATAGGACAGATCGATGAGCAGTTCTTC	CASSIGQIDEQFF
-	-	TRBJ2-7	TRBV30	TGTGCCTGGAGTAAGGGGGTAACCTACGAGCAGTACTTC	CAWSKGVTYEQYF
-	-	TRBJ1-4	TRBV5-6	TGTGCCAGCAGCTTGCTATCTCGTTCAGGGAGGTTGAATGAAAAACTGTTTTTT	CASSLLSRSGRLNEKLFF
-	-	TRBJ1-2	TRBV14	TGTGCCAGCAGCCAAGTCCAGGGAGGATATGATGGCTACACCTTC	CASSQVQGGYDGYTF
-	-	TRBJ1-3	TRBV2	TGTGCCTGCGGGGCGGGGGCAGGAAACACCATATATTTT	CACGAGAGNTIYF
-	-	TRBJ1-4	TRBV24-1	TGTGCCACCAGTGACACGGGACTGGGAAAACTGTTTTTT	CATSDTGLGKLFF
-	-	TRBJ2-4	TRBV28	TGTGCCAGCACAAACAGGGTAGGGAACATTCAGTACTTC	CASTNRVGNIQYF
TRBD1	-	TRBJ1-6	TRBV30	TGTGCCTGGAGTGTGACAGGGAGCTCCTATAATTCACCCCTCCACTTT	CAWSVTGSSYNSPLHF
TRBD1	-	TRBJ1-2	TRBV30	TGTGCCTGGACCCACGACAGGGGGCCTTGGAACTATGGCTACACCTTC	CAWTHDRGPWNYGYTF
-	-	TRBJ1-6	TRBV4-3	TGCGCCAGCAGCCAAGATCTCGATTCACCCCTCCACTTT	CASSQDLDSPLHF
TRBD2	once	TRBJ2-1	TRBV14	TGTGCCAGCAGCCAAGATGGGCTAGCGGGGGGGTGGTCCAATGAGCAGTTCTTC	CASSQDGLAGGWSNEQFF
-	-	TRBJ2-1	TRBV5-4	TGTGCCAGCAGCATTGGGGGGGCCTTGCCTAAGGAGCAGTTCTTC	CASSIGGALPKEQFF
-	-	TRBJ2-7	TRBV7-9	TGTGCCAGCAGCTTATCGCCGCGGGGCCCCTACGAGCAGTACTTC	CASSLSPRGPYEQYF
TRBD2	-	TRBJ2-6	TRBV4-1	TGCGCCAGCAGCCACCCCTCCCTGGGAGGGGCGCATGGGGCCAACGTCCTGACTTTC	CASSHPSLGGAHGANVLTF
TRBD2	few	TRBJ2-1	TRBV5-1	TGCGCCAGCAGCTTGCTCGGTAGCGGGGGATGGAATGAGCAGTTCTTC	CASSLLGSGGWNEQFF
-	-	TRBJ1-5	TRBV15	TGTGCCACCAGCAGAGAAAACGGACTCGCTCAGCCCCAGCATTTT	CATSRENGLAQPQHF
TRBD2	-	TRBJ2-1	TRBV7-8	TGTGCCAGCAGCTTGGGCAGGTGGCTAGCGGGGGGGACATGGAATGAGCAGTTCTTC	CASSLGRWLAGGTWNEQFF
TRBD1	once	TRBJ1-2	TRBV7-9	TGTGCCAGCAGCTTGGGGACAGCCTATGGCTACACCTTC	CASSLGTAYGYTF
TRBD1	once	TRBJ1-4	TRBV11-2	TGTGCCAGCAGCGTCGACAGGGGTGCTAATGAAAAACTGTTTTTT	CASSVDRGANEKLFF
TRBD1	-	TRBJ1-5	TRBV10-2	TGCGCCAGCAGTGCCACGGGACAGGGAAGTGAGCCCCAGCATTTT	CASSATGQGSEPQHF
TRBD1	-	TRBJ1-1	TRBV19	TGTGCCAGTACCCCCGGGACAGCAGTAATGAACACTGAAGCTTTCTTT	CASTPGTAVMNTEAFF
-	-	TRBJ2-2	TRBV7-2	TGTGCCAGCAGCTTACTGCGGACAGCAGTAAACACCGGGGAGCTGTTTTTT	CASSLLRTAVNTGELFF
TRBD2	-	TRBJ2-7	TRBV7-2	TGTGCCAGCAGCTTCTCGGGGGGGGAGCAGTACTTC	CASSFSGGEQYF
-	-	TRBJ1-2	TRBV6-6	TGTGCCACCCTGGAGACGCAGGGAAGAAATGGCTACACCTTC	CATLETQGRNGYTF
TRBD1	once	TRBJ1-2	TRBV5-4	TGTGCCAGCAGCTTGGAAGCCGGGACAGGGGGTGGCTACACCTTC	CASSLEAGTGGGYTF